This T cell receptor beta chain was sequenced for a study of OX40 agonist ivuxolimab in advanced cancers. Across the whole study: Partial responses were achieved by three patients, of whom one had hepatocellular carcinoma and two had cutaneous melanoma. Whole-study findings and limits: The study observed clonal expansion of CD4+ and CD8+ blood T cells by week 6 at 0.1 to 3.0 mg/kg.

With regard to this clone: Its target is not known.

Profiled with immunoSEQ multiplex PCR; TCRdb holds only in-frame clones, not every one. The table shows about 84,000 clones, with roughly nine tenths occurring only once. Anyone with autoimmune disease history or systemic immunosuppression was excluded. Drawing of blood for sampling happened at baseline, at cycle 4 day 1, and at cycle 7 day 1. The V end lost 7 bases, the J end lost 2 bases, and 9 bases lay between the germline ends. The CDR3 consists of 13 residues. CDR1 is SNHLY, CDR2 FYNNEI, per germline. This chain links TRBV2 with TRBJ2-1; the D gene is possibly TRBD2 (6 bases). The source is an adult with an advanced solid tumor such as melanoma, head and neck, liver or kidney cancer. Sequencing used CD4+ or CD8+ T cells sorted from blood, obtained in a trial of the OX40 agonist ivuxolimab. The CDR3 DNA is TGTGCCAGCACTAGCGAGACCTACAATGAGCAGTTCTTC. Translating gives CASTSETYNEQFF. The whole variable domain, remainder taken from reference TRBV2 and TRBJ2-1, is EPEVTQTPSHQVTQMGQEVILRCVPISNHLYFYWYRQILGQKVEFLVSFYNNEISEKSEIFDDQFSVERPDGSNFTLKIRSTKLEDSAMYFCASTSETYNEQFFGPGTRLTVL.